The T cell receptor beta chain described here comes from a study of blood T cell repertoires in COVID-19. The assay was immunoSEQ multiplex PCR, and TCRdb's table has in-frame clones only and misses some. In the table there are roughly 160,000 clones, 83% of which are singletons. Germline-derived CDR1 and CDR2 are MNHEY and SVGEGT. CDR3 length equals 16 residues. The germline V and J ends were trimmed by 2 bases and 6 bases, with 19 bases remaining between them. This sequence was found in an elderly woman with acute or convalescent COVID-19. The sample consisted of peripheral blood. The chain carries TRBV6-2 or TRBV6-3 and TRBJ1-2; D is unclear. CDR3 nucleotides: TGTGCCAGCAGTTACCGGGAGATCCAACGAGATCATGGCTACACCTTC. It codes for CASSYREIQRDHGYTF.